Here is one TCR beta chain with its context. Germline V gives CDR1 SGHRS, CDR2 YFSETQ. There are 14 residues in the CDR3. V shed 3 bases and J shed 9 bases, with 16 bases lying between them. These data are taken from a study of T cell changes during pregnancy in multiple sclerosis. Produced via immunoSEQ multiplex PCR; TCRdb's table is partial and in-frame only. The profile covers approximately 130,000 clones, with about 95% appearing a single time and 0.44% taken by the ten largest. The origin of this receptor is a female donor with multiple sclerosis, enrolled in a pregnancy study. The chain carries TRBV5-1 and TRBJ2-1, with D possibly being TRBD1 (6 bases). Material: peripheral blood, obtained after pregnancy. CDR3 residues: CASSSGQSHGEQFF. The CDR3 region has the DNA TGCGCCAGCAGCTCCGGACAGTCCCACGGTGAGCAGTTCTTC.